Following are 28 T cell receptor beta chains from one sample sequenced in a study of T-cell reconstitution after alpha-beta-depleted transplantation in children. Construction of the TCRbeta library involved unique molecular identifiers. TCRdb used MiXCR to reprocess the PCR reads, holding one entry per CDR3 protein. The sample records fewer than 250,000 distinct CDR3 sequences, under 20% being singletons. The sequencing here drew on PBMCs, mostly from graft donor cells, taken 360 days after TCRalphabeta/CD19-depleted stem cell transplant. Source of these receptors: a male patient aged 2 to 10 who had a stem cell transplant for acute lymphoblastic leukemia, so the T cells may come from the graft donor.

The chain carries TRBV2 and TRBJ2-1; TRBD1 is a possible D gene (5 bases). CDR1 and CDR2 from the germline V gene are SNHLY and FYNNEI. The CDR3 loop spans 12 amino acids. V lost 4 bases and J lost 6, with 7 bases in between. The CDR3 nucleotides read TGTGCCAGCAGTGGACAGTTCAATGAGCAGTTCTTC. Translated, it gives CASSGQFNEQFF.

The sample holds a few counts of this clonotype. The chain couples TRBV3-1 to TRBJ1-1; D call uncertain. CDR1 LGHDT and CDR2 YNNKEL come from the germline V gene (reference sequence). V was clipped by 0 bases and J by 0 bases, with 11 bases between them. The CDR3 extends over 16 amino acids. Here the CDR3 DNA reads TGTGCCAGCAGCCAAGATCTAGCAGGTATGAACACTGAAGCTTTCTTT. Translated: CASSQDLAGMNTEAFF.

This clonotype showed up just a few times. The rearrangement links TRBV28 to TRBJ1-4; tentatively, D is TRBD1 (5 bases). The germline gives CDR1 MDHEN, CDR2 SYDVKM. The CDR3 sequence is 15 residues long. V gave up 4 bases and J gave up 8 bases, with 17 bases separating them. Written as DNA, the CDR3 is TGTGCCAGCAGTTCCCCGGGACGGCTCAAGGAAAAACTGTTTTTT. Protein sequence: CASSSPGRLKEKLFF. Filled out from reference TRBV28 and TRBJ1-4, the complete variable domain reads DVKVTQSSRYLVKRTGEKVFLECVQDMDHENMFWYRQDPGLGLRLIYFSYDVKMKEKGDIPEGYSVSREKKERFSLILESASTNQTSMYLCASSSPGRLKEKLFFGSGTQLSVL.

This clonotype was observed a few times. The gene calls are TRBV6-1 and TRBJ1-6, with 7 positions matching TRBD1. Germline CDR1 is MNHNS and CDR2 is SASEGT. The CDR3 extends over 13 amino acids. V gave up 6 bases and J gave up 11 bases; unmatched junction bases: 7. CDR3 amino acids: CASRTRQGTPLHF. The CDR3 DNA is TGTGCCAGCAGGACAAGACAGGGCACACCCCTCCACTTT.

This chain links TRBV10-2 with TRBJ2-7; 9 bases map to TRBD2. V lost 4 bases, J lost 2 bases, and 3 bases stayed unmatched. Germline V gene data show CDR1 as WSHSY and CDR2 as SAAADI. CDR3 length equals 14 residues. The CDR3 sequence is CASSGPSGAYEQYF. The DNA of the CDR3 is TGCGCCAGCAGTGGGCCTAGCGGGGCCTACGAGCAGTACTTC.

This clonotype appeared a few times. The J gene is TRBJ2-5, the V gene TRBV9; the D call may be TRBD1 or TRBD2 (5 bases each). V was trimmed by 3 bases and J by 1 base, leaving 10 bases between them. Germline CDR1 SGDLS, CDR2 YYNGEE. The CDR3 is 14 amino acids. Written as DNA, the CDR3 is TGTGCCAGCAGCGCGAGGGGCTTCCAAGAGACCCAGTACTTC. Encoded protein: CASSARGFQETQYF. Supplemented by reference TRBV9 and TRBJ2-5, the full variable domain reads DSGVTQTPKHLITATGQRVTLRCSPRSGDLSVYWYQQSLDQGLQFLIQYYNGEERAKGNILERFSAQQFPDLHSELNLSSLELGDSALYFCASSARGFQETQYFGPGTRLLVL.

This clonotype was counted ten times or more. This chain uses TRBV7-2 with TRBJ2-7; D gene unclear. Trimming took 1 base from V and 5 from J, leaving 9 bases between them. The CDR3 runs 13 residues. Germline CDR1 and CDR2: SGHTA and FQGNSA. In DNA form, the CDR3 reads TGTGCCAGCAGCTTAGAAGACCCCGACGAGCAGTACTTC. It yields the protein CASSLEDPDEQYF.

The count of this clonotype is one. The chain links TRBV12-3 or TRBV12-4 to TRBJ2-3, with D maybe TRBD2 (7 bases). This CDR3 region has 15 residues. V gave up 3 bases and J gave up 3 bases, with 13 bases separating them. This CDR3 reads CASSLQGRGTDTQYF. The DNA for the CDR3 is TGTGCCAGCAGTTTGCAGGGGAGGGGGACAGATACGCAGTATTTT.

This clonotype was observed a handful of times. V usage is TRBV3-1 and J usage is TRBJ2-7, with 9 bases lining up with TRBD2. The ends lost 1 base at V and 3 bases at J; junction bases unmatched: 7. Germline V CDR1 and CDR2: LGHDT, YNNKEL (reference sequence). The CDR3 totals 16 residues. CDR3 bases: TGTGCCAGCAGCCAAGTGGTGCCTAGCGGGGTCTACGAGCAGTACTTC. Its protein product is CASSQVVPSGVYEQYF.

The rearrangement links TRBV5-1 to TRBJ2-2; D remains ambiguous. V lost 1 base, J lost 3 bases, and 7 bases lay in between. In germline, CDR1 is SGHRS, CDR2 YFSETQ. The CDR3 has 14 amino acids. In DNA, the CDR3 is TGCGCCAGCAGCTTGTACTGGGACACCGGGGAGCTGTTTTTT. It specifies CASSLYWDTGELFF.

The J gene is TRBJ1-2, the V gene TRBV7-9; the D gene is possibly TRBD1 (6 bases). Between the trimmed V and J ends, which lost 2 bases and 4 bases, there was a span of 11 bases. This CDR3 is built from 14 residues. Germline CDR1 and CDR2: SEHNR and FQNEAQ (reference sequence). CDR3 DNA sequence: TGTGCCAGCAGCTTACCGGGGGCCACCTATGGCTACACCTTC. Protein product: CASSLPGATYGYTF.

In its sample, this clonotype was seen a few times. The genes are TRBV12-3 or TRBV12-4 and TRBJ1-5; no clear D. This CDR3 is built from 13 residues. V gave up 5 bases and J gave up 7 bases, with 12 bases separating them. For the CDR3, the DNA is TGTGCCAGCAGTACGGAGGTAGGGCAGCCCCAGCATTTT. Translating it yields CASSTEVGQPQHF.

This clonotype was counted between two and nine times. This chain uses TRBV5-1 with TRBJ2-7; the D is unclear. Trimming stripped 0 bases from V and 3 bases from J, with 10 bases between. Per germline, CDR1 SGHRS and CDR2 YFSETQ. The CDR3 extends over 14 amino acids. CDR3: CASSLGSQSYEQYF. CDR3 DNA: TGCGCCAGCAGCTTGGGTTCACAGAGCTACGAGCAGTACTTC.

In this sample, this clonotype turned up once. CDR3 in DNA: TGCAGCGTTGAATTTGTCGGGGGGCAAGAGACCCAGTACTTC. It specifies CSVEFVGGQETQYF. The rearrangement links TRBV29-1 to TRBJ2-5, with TRBD2 matching 7 bases. This CDR3 region has 14 residues. Looked up from germline, CDR1 is SQVTM and CDR2 is ANQGSEA. The V gene end was trimmed by 2 bases and the J gene end by 2 bases; junction bases not matched to a gene: 5.

The chain joins TRBV20-1 to TRBJ2-7; 9 bases are shared with TRBD1. The CDR3 contains 14 residues. Unmatched junction bases numbered 6, after V lost 6 bases and J lost 0 bases. CDR1 DFQATT and CDR2 SNEGSKA come from the germline V gene (reference sequence). The CDR3: CSAYDRGGSYEQYF. The CDR3, as DNA: TGCAGTGCATACGACAGGGGGGGCTCCTACGAGCAGTACTTC.

This clonotype showed up many times. The V gene is TRBV10-3, the J gene TRBJ1-2; 10 positions match TRBD1. With V trimmed by 1 base and J by 3 bases, 2 bases remained unmatched. Germline V gene lookup returns CDR1 ENHRY and CDR2 SYGVKD. This CDR3 contains 15 residues. CDR3 bases: TGTGCCATCAGTGAGTGGACAGGGGGAGACTATGGCTACACCTTC. The encoded protein is CAISEWTGGDYGYTF.

The CDR3: CASSPTSGGILSYEQYF. The CDR3, as DNA: TGTGCCAGCAGCCCGACTAGCGGGGGGATACTATCCTACGAGCAGTACTTC. The V call is TRBV5-5, the J call TRBJ2-7; 13 positions agree with TRBD2. In germline, CDR1 is SGHKS, CDR2 YYEKEE (reference sequence). The junction had 8 bases not matched to a gene; V was cut back by 4 bases and J by 1 base. This CDR3 is built from 17 residues. Full variable domain (rest looked up from reference TRBV5-5 and TRBJ2-7): DAGVTQSPTHLIKTRGQQVTLRCSPISGHKSVSWYQQVLGQGPQFIFQYYEKEERGRGNFPDRFSARQFPNYSSELNVNALLLGDSALYLCASSPTSGGILSYEQYFGPGTRLTVT.

Only a few counts were recorded for this clonotype. CDR3 loop: CASSTTGLLNEQYF. CDR3 bases: TGCGCCAGCAGCACGACAGGGTTGCTAAACGAGCAGTACTTC. V gene TRBV5-1 combines with J gene TRBJ2-7; TRBD1 matches 7 bases. The CDR3 extends over 14 amino acids. Trimming at V came to 4 bases and at J to 5 bases, leaving 9 bases not matched to a gene. Germline CDR1 reads SGHRS; CDR2 reads YFSETQ.

The J gene is TRBJ2-6, the V gene TRBV6-5; tentatively, D is TRBD1 or TRBD2 (5 bases each). Germline V lookup: CDR1 MNHEY, CDR2 SVGAGI. Trimming took off 0 bases at V and 3 bases at J, with 15 bases between the two ends. The CDR3 has 18 residues. Written as DNA, the CDR3 is TGTGCCAGCAGTTACTCGAGAGGGTATGACAGTGGGGCCAACGTCCTGACTTTC. It codes for CASSYSRGYDSGANVLTF.

This chain joins TRBV6-2 or TRBV6-3 and TRBJ2-5; D may be TRBD1 or TRBD2 (5 bases each). V was trimmed by 2 bases and J by 2 bases, leaving 12 bases between them. The CDR3 loop spans 15 amino acids. The germline gives CDR1 MNHEY, CDR2 SVGEGT. The CDR3 DNA sequence: TGTGCCAGCAGTTACGGGACCCTCATACAAGAGACCCAGTACTTC. This codes for CASSYGTLIQETQYF.

The chain carries TRBV28 and TRBJ2-5; 8 bases fit TRBD2. CDR1 and CDR2 (germline): MDHEN, SYDVKM. This CDR3 region has 14 residues. V lost 6 bases to trimming and J lost 5 bases; unmatched junction nucleotides: 8. The CDR3 is CASSSPGGIETQYF. The CDR3 DNA is TGTGCCAGCAGCTCCCCGGGGGGGATTGAGACCCAGTACTTC.

This clonotype turned up a few times. V is TRBV20-1 and J is TRBJ2-7; TRBD1 matches 7 bases. Germline CDR1 is DFQATT and CDR2 is SNEGSKA (reference sequence). CDR3 length equals 13 residues. The ends lost 1 base at V and 9 bases at J; junction bases unmatched: 9. The DNA of the CDR3 is TGCAGTGCTAGAGTCCCGACAGGGCCCGGGCAGTACTTC. Translated: CSARVPTGPGQYF.

V usage is TRBV3-1 and J usage is TRBJ2-2; TRBD1 or TRBD2 may be the D gene (6 bases each). The ends were cut back, 2 bases at V and 4 bases at J, with 23 bases in the middle. This CDR3 spans 19 amino acids. CDR1 and CDR2 from the germline V gene are LGHDT and YNNKEL (reference sequence). CDR3 DNA: TGTGCCAGCAGCCAAACCCCACCGGGGGCCCTCATCCCCACCGGGGAGCTGTTTTTT. Protein: CASSQTPPGALIPTGELFF.

This clonotype turned up a few times. The rearrangement uses TRBV27 and TRBJ2-1; 7 bases are shared with TRBD2. Germline V gene data show CDR1 as MNHEY and CDR2 as SMNVEV (reference sequence). Losses at the gene ends were 2 bases for V and 8 bases for J; bases not matched to a gene: 9. This CDR3 contains 15 residues. The CDR3 DNA follows: TGTGCCAGCAGTTTAGCAGCGGGGAGAGGGCATGAGCAGTTCTTC. Protein product: CASSLAAGRGHEQFF.

V gene TRBV3-1 combines with J gene TRBJ2-3; D might be TRBD2 (5 bases). This CDR3 is built from 13 residues. V gave up 7 bases and J gave up 4 bases, with 12 bases separating them. In germline, CDR1 is LGHDT, CDR2 YNNKEL (reference sequence). The CDR3 DNA reads TGTGCCAGCACCCCGACGGGGTCAGATACGCAGTATTTT. It translates to CASTPTGSDTQYF.

This clonotype was picked up a small number of times. This chain joins TRBV12-3 or TRBV12-4 and TRBJ2-2, with unresolved D. The ends were cut back, 5 bases at V and 6 bases at J, with 13 bases in the middle. This CDR3 is built from 14 residues. CDR3 region: CASSPLLVAGELFF. CDR3 nucleotides: TGTGCCAGCAGTCCCCTCCTAGTGGCCGGGGAGCTGTTTTTT.

This clonotype was seen a few times. V and J are TRBV5-1 and TRBJ2-7; TRBD1 matches 8 bases. Germline CDR1 SGHRS, CDR2 YFSETQ. V lost 5 bases to trimming and J lost 3 bases; unmatched junction nucleotides: 4. This CDR3 comprises 13 residues. The chain's CDR3 is CASRGQGDYEQYF. As DNA, the CDR3 is TGCGCCAGCAGAGGACAGGGCGACTACGAGCAGTACTTC.

This clonotype was recorded a few times. The chain recombines TRBV6-2 or TRBV6-3 with TRBJ2-2; D is unresolved. Trimming took off 7 bases at V and 6 bases at J, with 9 bases between the two ends. The CDR3 covers 12 residues. CDR1 and CDR2 (germline): MNHEY, SVGEGT. Here the CDR3 DNA reads TGTGCCAGCACTCTTTGGCCCGGGGAGCTGTTTTTT. This translates into CASTLWPGELFF.